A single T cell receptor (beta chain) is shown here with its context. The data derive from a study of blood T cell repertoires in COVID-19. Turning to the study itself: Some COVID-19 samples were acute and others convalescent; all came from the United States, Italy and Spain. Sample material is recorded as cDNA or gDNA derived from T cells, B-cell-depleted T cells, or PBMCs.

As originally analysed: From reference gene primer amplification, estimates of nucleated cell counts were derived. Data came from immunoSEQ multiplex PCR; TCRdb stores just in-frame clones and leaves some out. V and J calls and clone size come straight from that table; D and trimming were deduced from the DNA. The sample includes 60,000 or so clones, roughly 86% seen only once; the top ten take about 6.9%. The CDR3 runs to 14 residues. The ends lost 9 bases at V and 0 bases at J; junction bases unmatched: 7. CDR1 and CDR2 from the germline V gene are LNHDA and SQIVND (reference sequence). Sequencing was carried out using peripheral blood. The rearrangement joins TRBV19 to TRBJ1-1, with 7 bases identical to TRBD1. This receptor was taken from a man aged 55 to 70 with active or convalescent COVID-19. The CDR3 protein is CASSMGQLNTEAFF. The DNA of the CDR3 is TGTGCCAGCTCTATGGGACAGTTGAACACTGAAGCTTTCTTT.